Listed here are 25 T cell receptor beta chains from one sample, sequenced in a study of shared clonotypes between healthy human individuals. The data were produced by immunoSEQ multiplex PCR, yet TCRdb's version contains in-frame clones alone and is incomplete. The data contain some 1,100,000 clones, around 78% of them singletons. The sequenced sample was memory CD4+ T cells from PBMCs. Subset here: CD45RA-negative fraction. These receptors were obtained from a man aged 18 to 29 in good health. Some clones in this sample may be carry-over from other donors' samples.

This rearrangement joins TRBV6-5 to TRBJ1-2; no firm D call. The CDR3 is 13 residues long. V gave up 2 bases and J gave up 4 bases, with 8 bases separating them. Looked up from germline, CDR1 is MNHEY and CDR2 is SVGAGI. CDR3 DNA sequence: TGTGCCAGCAGTTACGGACGGGTCTATGGCTACACCTTC. Protein sequence: CASSYGRVYGYTF.

The CDR3 region is CASSVDFGNLGDTQYF. CDR3 DNA: TGTGCCAGCAGCGTAGATTTTGGGAACCTAGGAGATACGCAGTATTTT. This chain links TRBV9 with TRBJ2-3; D is unresolved. The germline CDR1 and CDR2 sequences are SGDLS and YYNGEE. The ends were cut back, 0 bases at V and 5 bases at J, with 16 bases in the middle. CDR3 length: 16 residues.

This sequence joins TRBV29-1 and TRBJ2-2, with TRBD2 matching 14 bases. The CDR3 spans 18 residues. Trimming at V came to 3 bases and at J to 5 bases, leaving 11 bases not matched to a gene. Germline CDR1 and CDR2: SQVTM and ANQGSEA. The CDR3: CSVELGLAGAIRTGELFF. The CDR3 coding sequence is TGCAGCGTTGAGTTGGGACTAGCGGGAGCCATCCGGACCGGGGAGCTGTTTTTT.

The genes are TRBV5-1 and TRBJ1-5, with unresolved D. This CDR3 is built from 15 residues. Trimming stripped 5 bases from V and 0 bases from J, with 12 bases between. Per the germline V gene, CDR1 is SGHRS and CDR2 is YFSETQ. The DNA for the CDR3 is TGCGCCAGCAGTCTACAAGGAGATAGCAATCAGCCCCAGCATTTT. Translated: CASSLQGDSNQPQHF.

The J gene is TRBJ1-5, the V gene TRBV10-3, with D maybe TRBD1 (5 bases). Germline CDR1 and CDR2: ENHRY and SYGVKD. The CDR3 sequence is 15 residues long. V lost 10 bases and J lost 0, with 16 bases in between. The CDR3: CATLDSPYSNQPQHF. DNA for the CDR3: TGTGCCACCCTCGACAGCCCCTATAGCAATCAGCCCCAGCATTTT.

The chain carries TRBV27 and TRBJ2-3, with TRBD2 matching over 11 bases. This CDR3 contains 17 residues. V shed 2 bases, J shed 2 bases, and the junction held 6 bases outside the gene matches. Germline lookup yields CDR1 MNHEY and CDR2 SMNVEV (reference sequence). This chain's CDR3 is CASSLGWTSGYTDTQYF. In DNA, the CDR3 is TGTGCCAGCAGTTTAGGTTGGACTAGCGGGTACACAGATACGCAGTATTTT.

The rearrangement links TRBV2 to TRBJ2-1; 9 bases match TRBD2. From germline, CDR1 is SNHLY and CDR2 FYNNEI. The CDR3 is 12 amino acids. Trimming at V came to 6 bases and at J to 10 bases, leaving 4 bases not matched to a gene. The CDR3, as DNA: TGTGCCAGCAGCTTCGGACTAGCGGAGCAGTTCTTC. This sequence encodes CASSFGLAEQFF.

This clone was observed a handful of times. The chain joins TRBV12-2 to TRBJ1-1. TRBV12-2 is labeled a pseudogene. This CDR3 contains 16 residues. The CDR3 coding sequence is TGTGCAAGTCGAGCTGGACGGCGCCATATGAACACTGAAGCTTTCTTT. This encodes CASRAGRRHMNTEAFF.

The rearrangement links TRBV4-3 to TRBJ2-7; D is uncertain. The V gene lost 1 base and the J gene lost 2 bases, with 9 bases spanning the gap. The CDR3 totals 14 residues. Germline values: CDR1 LGHNA, CDR2 YSLEER. The CDR3: CASSQVHRAYEQYF. The CDR3 DNA reads TGCGCCAGCAGCCAAGTACACCGGGCCTACGAGCAGTACTTC.

V and J are TRBV7-2 and TRBJ2-2; perhaps TRBD2 as D (6 bases). V was clipped by 6 bases and J by 6 bases, with 20 bases between them. CDR3 size: 16 residues. CDR1 SGHTA and CDR2 FQGNSA come from the germline V gene. CDR3 protein: CASSQPGLGGPGELFF. The CDR3 DNA reads as TGTGCCAGCAGTCAACCGGGACTTGGGGGACCCGGGGAGCTGTTTTTT.

J is TRBJ1-2 and V is TRBV27, with D possibly TRBD1 on 6 matching bases. Germline-derived CDR1 and CDR2 are MNHEY and SMNVEV (reference sequence). With 4 bases removed from V and 2 bases from J, the gap between germline ends came to 20 bases. The CDR3 length is 17 residues. The CDR3 loop reads CASSSHLPPTGNYGYTF. CDR3 bases: TGTGCCAGCAGTTCACACCTCCCCCCTACAGGGAACTATGGCTACACCTTC.

This clone was detected only a few times. The rearrangement links TRBV7-8 to TRBJ2-5, with a tentative D call TRBD1 (5 bases). Trimming cost V 1 base and J 4 bases, with 7 bases left between them. Germline-derived CDR1 and CDR2 are SGHVS and FQNEAQ. The length of the CDR3 is 13 residues. CDR3: CASSLVQGETQYF. The CDR3 DNA is TGTGCCAGCAGCTTAGTCCAGGGAGAGACCCAGTACTTC.

CDR3: CASSPRQVLSQPQHF. CDR3 DNA: TGTGCCAGTAGTCCCCGACAGGTCTTAAGTCAGCCCCAGCATTTT. The chain joins TRBV19 to TRBJ1-5; D is possibly TRBD1 (6 bases). Trimming took 5 bases from V and 6 from J, leaving 17 bases between them. Germline V gene sequence: CDR1 LNHDA, CDR2 SQIVND (reference sequence). The CDR3 spans 15 residues.

This clone was picked up one time. The chain joins TRBV7-2 to TRBJ2-3, with D hard to call. V was trimmed by 1 base and J by 4 bases, leaving 6 bases between them. The CDR3 sequence is 13 residues long. The germline gives CDR1 SGHTA, CDR2 FQGNSA. Here the CDR3 DNA reads TGTGCCAGCAGCTTAGGGACGGCAGATACGCAGTATTTT. Protein sequence: CASSLGTADTQYF.

The J gene is TRBJ2-3, the V gene TRBV5-6; D remains ambiguous. Deletions cut 2 bases from V and 3 bases from J, with 7 bases between. This CDR3 is 13 amino acids long. Germline assignment: CDR1 SGHDT and CDR2 YYEEEE. The CDR3: CASSLSITDTQYF. DNA for the CDR3: TGTGCCAGCAGCTTAAGTATAACAGATACGCAGTATTTT.

The rearrangement links TRBV9 to TRBJ2-3; D uncertain. Per germline, CDR1 SGDLS and CDR2 YYNGEE. The CDR3 contains 17 residues. The V end lost 0 bases, the J end lost 2 bases, and 16 bases lay between the germline ends. In DNA form, the CDR3 reads TGTGCCAGCAGCGTAGCTACGCTGGGGTTCGACACAGATACGCAGTATTTT. It encodes CASSVATLGFDTDTQYF.

This clone was counted a few times. This chain links TRBV18 with TRBJ2-7, with D unresolved. Germline loops: CDR1 KGHSH, CDR2 LQKENI. The CDR3 spans 16 residues. V was clipped by 5 bases and J by 2 bases, with 19 bases between them. This CDR3 reads CASSSLQGIPAYEQYF. For the CDR3, the DNA is TGTGCCAGCTCATCCCTTCAAGGGATTCCGGCCTACGAGCAGTACTTC.

J is TRBJ2-3 and V is TRBV28; TRBD1 might be the D (5 bases). V was cut by 3 bases and J by 1 base, with 11 bases left in between. Germline V gene lookup returns CDR1 MDHEN and CDR2 SYDVKM. This CDR3 has 15 amino acids. In DNA, the CDR3 is TGTGCCAGCAGTTTTCTGGGGCGAGGCACAGATACGCAGTATTTT. Amino acids: CASSFLGRGTDTQYF.

The genes are TRBV28 and TRBJ1-5, with D maybe TRBD1 (5 bases). Deletions cut 2 bases from V and 2 bases from J, with 10 bases between. Germline V CDR1 and CDR2: MDHEN, SYDVKM. The CDR3 runs 15 residues. CDR3 region: CASSLRGGGNQPQHF. The CDR3 bases are TGTGCCAGCAGTTTAAGGGGTGGCGGCAATCAGCCCCAGCATTTT.

The V and J genes are TRBV25-1 and TRBJ1-2; D may be TRBD1 (6 bases). The CDR3 runs to 14 residues. CDR1 is MGHDK, CDR2 SYGVNS, per germline. Trimming cost V 6 bases and J 2 bases, with 13 bases left between them. CDR3 protein: CASRGGQSNYGYTF. The CDR3 DNA sequence: TGTGCCAGCAGGGGGGGGCAGTCGAACTATGGCTACACCTTC.

The V call is TRBV9, the J call TRBJ1-1; perhaps TRBD1 as D (5 bases). CDR1 and CDR2 from the germline V gene are SGDLS and YYNGEE. The V and J ends lost 0 bases and 4 bases respectively, with 10 bases between them. The CDR3 length is 14 residues. In DNA form, the CDR3 reads TGTGCCAGCAGCGTAGAGTCAAGGGGCACTGAAGCTTTCTTT. This codes for CASSVESRGTEAFF.

V and J are TRBV4-3 and TRBJ1-2, with D tentatively TRBD1 (6 bases). This CDR3 spans 16 amino acids. Trimming pared 4 bases from V and 6 bases from J, leaving 21 bases between. Germline V gene lookup returns CDR1 LGHNA and CDR2 YSLEER. This chain's CDR3 is CASSPLLFGGADGYTF. The CDR3 nucleotides read TGCGCCAGCAGCCCCTTACTATTCGGGGGGGCCGATGGCTACACCTTC.

The CDR3 DNA follows: TGTGCCAGCAGTGTTAATGCAGGGAATGGCTACACCTTC. This gives the protein CASSVNAGNGYTF. The chain employs TRBV2 and TRBJ1-2, with D maybe TRBD1 (5 bases). The CDR3 is 13 residues long. Germline loops: CDR1 SNHLY, CDR2 FYNNEI. V was shortened by 4 bases and J by 6 bases, with 12 bases between the two germline ends.

The genes are TRBV11-2 and TRBJ2-7; D is unresolved. Per the germline V gene, CDR1 is SGHAT and CDR2 is FQNNGV. The CDR3 is made up of 11 amino acids. V dropped 4 bases and J dropped 7 bases, with 8 bases sitting between them. This CDR3 is CASSSAREQYF. In nucleotides, the CDR3 is TGTGCCAGCAGCTCGGCCAGGGAGCAGTACTTC. The complete variable domain, with remaining parts taken from reference TRBV11-2 and TRBJ2-7, reads EAGVAQSPRYKIIEKRQSVAFWCNPISGHATLYWYQQILGQGPKLLIQFQNNGVVDDSQLPKDRFSAERLKGVDSTLKIQPAKLEDSAVYLCASSSAREQYFGPGTRLTVT.

The J gene is TRBJ2-6, the V gene TRBV6-1, with 7 bases matching TRBD2. CDR1 MNHNS and CDR2 SASEGT come from the germline V gene. The CDR3 is 14 amino acids. The J segment lost 12 bases and the V segment lost 7 bases, leaving 12 bases of the junction unmatched. The CDR3 region is CASTGLAGLRVLTF. Written as DNA, the CDR3 is TGTGCCAGCACCGGATTAGCGGGTCTCCGCGTCCTGACTTTC.